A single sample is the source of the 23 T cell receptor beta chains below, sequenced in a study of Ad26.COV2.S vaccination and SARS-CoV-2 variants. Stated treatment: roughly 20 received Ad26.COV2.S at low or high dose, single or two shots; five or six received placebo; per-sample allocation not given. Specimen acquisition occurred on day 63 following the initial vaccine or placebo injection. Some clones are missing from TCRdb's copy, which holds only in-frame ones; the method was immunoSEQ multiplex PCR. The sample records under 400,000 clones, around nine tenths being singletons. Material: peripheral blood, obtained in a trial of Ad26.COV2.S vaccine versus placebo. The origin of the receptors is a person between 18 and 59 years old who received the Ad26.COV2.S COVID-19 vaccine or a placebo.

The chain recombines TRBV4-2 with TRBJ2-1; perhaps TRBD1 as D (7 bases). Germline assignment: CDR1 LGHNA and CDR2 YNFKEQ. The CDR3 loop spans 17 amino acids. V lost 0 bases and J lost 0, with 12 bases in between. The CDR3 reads CASSQDLRGASYNEQFF. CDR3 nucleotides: TGTGCCAGCAGCCAAGATCTCAGGGGGGCCTCCTACAATGAGCAGTTCTTC.

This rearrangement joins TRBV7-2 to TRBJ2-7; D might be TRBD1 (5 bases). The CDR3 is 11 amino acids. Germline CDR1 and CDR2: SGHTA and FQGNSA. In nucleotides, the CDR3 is TGTTGGTGGGGCAGGAACTACGAGCAGTACTTC. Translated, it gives CWWGRNYEQYF.

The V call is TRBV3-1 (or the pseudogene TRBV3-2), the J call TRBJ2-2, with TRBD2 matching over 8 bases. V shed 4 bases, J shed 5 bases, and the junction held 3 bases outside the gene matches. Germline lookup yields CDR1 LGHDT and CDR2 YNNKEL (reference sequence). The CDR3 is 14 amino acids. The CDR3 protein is CASSPGGRTGELFF. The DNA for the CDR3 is TGTGCCAGCAGCCCGGGGGGGAGGACCGGGGAGCTGTTTTTT.

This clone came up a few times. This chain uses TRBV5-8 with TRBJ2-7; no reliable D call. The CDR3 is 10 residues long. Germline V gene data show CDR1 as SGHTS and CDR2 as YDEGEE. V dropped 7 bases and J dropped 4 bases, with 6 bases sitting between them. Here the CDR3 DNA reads TGTGCCAGCTTGGCATACGAGCAGTACTTC. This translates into CASLAYEQYF.

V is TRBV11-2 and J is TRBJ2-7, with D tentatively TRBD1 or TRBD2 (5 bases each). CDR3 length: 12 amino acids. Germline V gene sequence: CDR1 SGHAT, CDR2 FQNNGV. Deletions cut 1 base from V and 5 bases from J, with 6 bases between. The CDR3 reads CASSLAGHEQYF. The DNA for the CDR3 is TGTGCCAGCAGCTTAGCGGGGCACGAGCAGTACTTC.

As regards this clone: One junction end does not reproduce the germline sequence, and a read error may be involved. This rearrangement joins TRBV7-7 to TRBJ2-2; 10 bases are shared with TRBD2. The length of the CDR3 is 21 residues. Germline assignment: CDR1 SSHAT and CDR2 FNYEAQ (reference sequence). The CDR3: CASSLERFGASGGPNTGELFF. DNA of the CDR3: TGTGCTAGCAGCTTAGAGCGGTTCGGGGCTAGCGGGGGACCGAACACCGGGGAGCTGTTTTTT.

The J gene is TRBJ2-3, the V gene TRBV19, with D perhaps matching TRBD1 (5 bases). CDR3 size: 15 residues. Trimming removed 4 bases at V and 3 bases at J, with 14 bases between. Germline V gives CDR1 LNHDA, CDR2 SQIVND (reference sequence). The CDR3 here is CASSTRVVLTDTQYF. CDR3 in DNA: TGTGCCAGTAGTACCAGGGTGGTTTTAACAGATACGCAGTATTTT.

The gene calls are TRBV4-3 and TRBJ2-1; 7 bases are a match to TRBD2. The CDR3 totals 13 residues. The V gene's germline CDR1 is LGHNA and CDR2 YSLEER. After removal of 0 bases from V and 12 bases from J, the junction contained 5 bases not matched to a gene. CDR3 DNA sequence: TGCGCCAGCAGCCAAGATCGGTGGACTAGGCAGTTCTTC. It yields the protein CASSQDRWTRQFF.

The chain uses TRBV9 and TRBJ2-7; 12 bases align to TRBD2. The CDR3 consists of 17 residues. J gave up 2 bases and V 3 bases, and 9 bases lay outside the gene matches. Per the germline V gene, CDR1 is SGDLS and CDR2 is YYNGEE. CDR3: CASSGSSGGAPPYEQYF. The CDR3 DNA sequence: TGTGCCAGCAGCGGGTCTAGCGGGGGGGCTCCCCCCTACGAGCAGTACTTC.

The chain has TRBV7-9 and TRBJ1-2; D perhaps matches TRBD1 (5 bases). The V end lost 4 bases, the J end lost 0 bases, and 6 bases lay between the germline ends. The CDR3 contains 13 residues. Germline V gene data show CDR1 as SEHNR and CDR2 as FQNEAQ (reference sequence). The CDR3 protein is CASSSGTNYGYTF. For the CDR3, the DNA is TGTGCCAGCAGCTCAGGGACTAACTATGGCTACACCTTC.

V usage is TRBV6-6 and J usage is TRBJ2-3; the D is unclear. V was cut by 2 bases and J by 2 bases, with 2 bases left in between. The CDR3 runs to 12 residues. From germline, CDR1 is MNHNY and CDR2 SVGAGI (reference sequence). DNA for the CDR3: TGTGCCAGCAGTTACCCCACAGATACGCAGTATTTT. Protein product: CASSYPTDTQYF.

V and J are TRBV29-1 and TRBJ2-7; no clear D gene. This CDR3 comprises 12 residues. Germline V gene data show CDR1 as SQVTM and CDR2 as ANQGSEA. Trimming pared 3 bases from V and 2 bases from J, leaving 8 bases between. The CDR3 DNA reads TGCAGCGTTGAGTACGGAACCTACGAGCAGTACTTC. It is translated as CSVEYGTYEQYF.

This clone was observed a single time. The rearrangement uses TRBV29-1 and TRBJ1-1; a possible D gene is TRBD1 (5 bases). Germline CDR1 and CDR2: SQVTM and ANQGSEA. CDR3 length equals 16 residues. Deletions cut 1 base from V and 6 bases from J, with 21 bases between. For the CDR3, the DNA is TGCAGCGTTGAAGGGGTCGTTACTCCGGGGGGTCCTGAAGCTTTCTTT. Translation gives CSVEGVVTPGGPEAFF.

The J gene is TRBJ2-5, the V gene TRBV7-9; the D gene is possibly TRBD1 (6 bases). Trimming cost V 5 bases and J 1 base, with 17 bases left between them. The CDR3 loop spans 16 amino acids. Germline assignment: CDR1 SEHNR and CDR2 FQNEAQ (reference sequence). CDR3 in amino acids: CASSPPGTFFQETQYF. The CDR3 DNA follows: TGTGCCAGCAGCCCCCCGGGGACATTTTTCCAAGAGACCCAGTACTTC. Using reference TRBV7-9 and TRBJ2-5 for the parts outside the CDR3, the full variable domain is DTGVSQNPRHKITKRGQNVTFRCDPISEHNRLYWYRQTLGQGPEFLTYFQNEAQLEKSRLLSDRFSAERPKGSFSTLEIQRTEQGDSAMYLCASSPPGTFFQETQYFGPGTRLLVL.

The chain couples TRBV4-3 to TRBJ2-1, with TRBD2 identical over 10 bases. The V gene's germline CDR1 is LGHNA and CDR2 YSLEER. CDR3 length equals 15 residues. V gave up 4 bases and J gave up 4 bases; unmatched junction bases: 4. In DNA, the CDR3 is TGCGCCAGCAGCCTTAGCGGGGGGAGTTACAATGAGCAGTTCTTC. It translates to CASSLSGGSYNEQFF.

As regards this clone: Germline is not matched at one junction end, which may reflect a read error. Here the CDR3 DNA reads TGTGCTAGCAGCTTACAGGGGCATAAAGAGACCCAGTACTTC. Protein sequence: CASSLQGHKETQYF. The gene calls are TRBV7-7 and TRBJ2-5, with 7 bases matching TRBD1. There are 14 residues in the CDR3. Germline CDR1 is SSHAT and CDR2 is FNYEAQ (reference sequence).

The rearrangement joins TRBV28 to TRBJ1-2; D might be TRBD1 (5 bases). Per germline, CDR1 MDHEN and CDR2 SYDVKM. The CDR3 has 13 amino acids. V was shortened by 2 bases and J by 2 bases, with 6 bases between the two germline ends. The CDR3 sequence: CASSLGTNYGYTF. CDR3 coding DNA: TGTGCCAGCAGTTTAGGGACCAACTATGGCTACACCTTC.

This CDR3 reads CASSAGTGPGQPQHF. In DNA form, the CDR3 reads TGTGCCAGCAGCGCCGGGACAGGCCCGGGTCAGCCCCAGCATTTT. The V gene is TRBV9, the J gene TRBJ1-5, with 8 bases aligning to TRBD1. Germline V CDR1 and CDR2: SGDLS, YYNGEE. Trimming took 3 bases from V and 6 from J; bases not matched to a gene: 8. The CDR3 sequence is 15 residues long. The full variable domain, with the rest looked up from reference TRBV9 and TRBJ1-5, is DSGVTQTPKHLITATGQRVTLRCSPRSGDLSVYWYQQSLDQGLQFLIQYYNGEERAKGNILERFSAQQFPDLHSELNLSSLELGDSALYFCASSAGTGPGQPQHFGDGTRLSIL.

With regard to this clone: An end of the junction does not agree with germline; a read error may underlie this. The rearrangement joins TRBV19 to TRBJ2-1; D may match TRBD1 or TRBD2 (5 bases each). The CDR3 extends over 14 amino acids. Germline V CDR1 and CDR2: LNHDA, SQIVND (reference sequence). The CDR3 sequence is CASSSLGEATYIIF. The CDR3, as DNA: TGTGCCAGTAGTTCCTTGGGGGAAGCAACCTACATCATCTTC.

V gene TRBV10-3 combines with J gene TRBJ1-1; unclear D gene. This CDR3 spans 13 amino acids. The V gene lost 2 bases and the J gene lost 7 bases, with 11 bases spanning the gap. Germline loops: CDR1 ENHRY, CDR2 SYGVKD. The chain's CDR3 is CAISEEYDDEAFF. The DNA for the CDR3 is TGTGCCATCAGTGAGGAATACGACGATGAAGCTTTCTTT.

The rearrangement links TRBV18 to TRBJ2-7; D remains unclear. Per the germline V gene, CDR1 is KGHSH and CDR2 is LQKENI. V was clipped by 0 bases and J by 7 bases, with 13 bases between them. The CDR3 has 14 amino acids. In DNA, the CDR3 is TGTGCCAGCTCACCACCGTCAGGAGTTGTGGAGCAGTACTTC. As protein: CASSPPSGVVEQYF.

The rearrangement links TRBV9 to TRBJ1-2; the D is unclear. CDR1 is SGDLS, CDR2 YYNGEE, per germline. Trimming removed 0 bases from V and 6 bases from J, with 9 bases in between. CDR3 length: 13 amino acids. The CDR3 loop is CASSVDSANGYTF. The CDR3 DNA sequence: TGTGCCAGCAGCGTAGATTCGGCAAATGGCTACACCTTC.

The CDR3 nucleotides read TGTGCCACCAGGGACTCGTACACTGAAGCTTTCTTT. The encoded protein is CATRDSYTEAFF. The V call is TRBV6-5, the J call TRBJ1-1; the D gene is possibly TRBD1 (5 bases). This CDR3 contains 12 residues. V was pared by 10 bases and J by 3 bases, with 12 bases between. In germline, CDR1 is MNHEY, CDR2 SVGAGI.